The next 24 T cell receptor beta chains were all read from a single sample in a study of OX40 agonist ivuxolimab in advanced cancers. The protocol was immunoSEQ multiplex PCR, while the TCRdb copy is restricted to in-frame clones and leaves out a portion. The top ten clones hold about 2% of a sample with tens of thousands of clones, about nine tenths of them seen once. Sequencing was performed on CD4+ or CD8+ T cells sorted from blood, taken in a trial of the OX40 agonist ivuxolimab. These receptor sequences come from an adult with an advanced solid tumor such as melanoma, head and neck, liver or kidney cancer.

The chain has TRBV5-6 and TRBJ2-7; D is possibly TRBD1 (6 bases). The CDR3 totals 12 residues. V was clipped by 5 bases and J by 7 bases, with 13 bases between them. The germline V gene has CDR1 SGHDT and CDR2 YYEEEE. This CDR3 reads CASSKDSYEQYF. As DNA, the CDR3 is TGTGCCAGCAGTAAGGACAGTTATGAGCAGTACTTC.

CDR3 in DNA: TGCGCCAGCAGCTCACTTATAGCGGGAGGAATCAATGAGCAGTTCTTC. It codes for CASSSLIAGGINEQFF. This rearrangement joins TRBV5-1 to TRBJ2-1; TRBD2 agrees at 10 bases. The CDR3 has 16 residues. The trim removed 3 bases at V and 6 bases at J, leaving 9 bases unmatched. Germline assignment: CDR1 SGHRS and CDR2 YFSETQ.

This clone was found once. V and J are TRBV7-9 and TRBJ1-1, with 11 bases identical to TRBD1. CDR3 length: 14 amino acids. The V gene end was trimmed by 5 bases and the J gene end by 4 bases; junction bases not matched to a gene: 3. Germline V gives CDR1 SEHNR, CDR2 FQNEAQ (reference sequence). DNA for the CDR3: TGTGCCAGCAGCCCGGGACAGGGGGGCACTGAAGCTTTCTTT. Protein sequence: CASSPGQGGTEAFF.

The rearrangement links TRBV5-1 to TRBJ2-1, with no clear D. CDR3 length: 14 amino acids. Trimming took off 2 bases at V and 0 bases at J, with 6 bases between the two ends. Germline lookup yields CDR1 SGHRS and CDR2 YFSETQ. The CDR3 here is CASSFDSSYNEQFF. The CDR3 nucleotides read TGCGCCAGCAGCTTCGATAGCTCCTACAATGAGCAGTTCTTC.

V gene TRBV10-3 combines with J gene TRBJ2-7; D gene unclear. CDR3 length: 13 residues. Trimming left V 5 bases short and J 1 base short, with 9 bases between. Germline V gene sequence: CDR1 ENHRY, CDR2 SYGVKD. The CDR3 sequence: CAISPGTSYEQYF. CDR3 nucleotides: TGTGCCATCAGTCCGGGTACTTCCTACGAGCAGTACTTC.

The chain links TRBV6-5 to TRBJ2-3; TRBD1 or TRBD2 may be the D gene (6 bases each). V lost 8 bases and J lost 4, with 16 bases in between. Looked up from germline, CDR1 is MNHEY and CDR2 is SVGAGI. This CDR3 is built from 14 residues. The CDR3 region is CASGHNREADTQYF. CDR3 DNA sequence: TGTGCCAGCGGCCACAACAGGGAGGCAGATACGCAGTATTTT.

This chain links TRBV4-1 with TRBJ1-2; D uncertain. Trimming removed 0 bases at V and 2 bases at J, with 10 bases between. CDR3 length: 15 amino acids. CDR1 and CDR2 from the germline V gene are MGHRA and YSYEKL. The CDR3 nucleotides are TGCGCCAGCAGCCAAGATAACAGTCTAAACTATGGCTACACCTTC. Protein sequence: CASSQDNSLNYGYTF.

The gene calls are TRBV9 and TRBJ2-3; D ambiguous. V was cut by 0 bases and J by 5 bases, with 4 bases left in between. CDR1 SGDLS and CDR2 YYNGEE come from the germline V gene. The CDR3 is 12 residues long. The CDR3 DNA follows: TGTGCCAGCAGCGTAGGTGTAGATACGCAGTATTTT. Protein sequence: CASSVGVDTQYF.

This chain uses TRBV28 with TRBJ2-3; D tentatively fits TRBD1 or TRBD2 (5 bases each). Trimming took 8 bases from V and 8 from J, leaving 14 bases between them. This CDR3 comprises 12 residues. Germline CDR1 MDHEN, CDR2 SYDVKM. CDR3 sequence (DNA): TGTGCCAGCGGGACGGGGCAGCGTACGCAGTATTTT. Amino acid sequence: CASGTGQRTQYF.

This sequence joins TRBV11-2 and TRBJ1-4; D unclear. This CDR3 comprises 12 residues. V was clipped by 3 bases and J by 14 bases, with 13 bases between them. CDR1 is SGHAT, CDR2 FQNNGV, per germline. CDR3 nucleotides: TGTGCCAGCAGCTTGGAAGACCCCCCCCTGTTTTTT. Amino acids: CASSLEDPPLFF.

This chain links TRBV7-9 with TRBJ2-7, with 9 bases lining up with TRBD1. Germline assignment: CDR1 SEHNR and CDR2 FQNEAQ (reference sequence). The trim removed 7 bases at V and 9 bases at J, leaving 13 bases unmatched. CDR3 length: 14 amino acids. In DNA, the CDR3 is TGTGCCAGCATCGATGGACAGGGGCAGACCGGGCAGTACTTC. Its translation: CASIDGQGQTGQYF.

This CDR3 reads CASSEAKNTEAFF. The CDR3 nucleotides are TGCGCCAGCAGTGAGGCTAAGAACACTGAAGCTTTCTTT. The V and J genes are TRBV10-2 and TRBJ1-1; D not certain. This CDR3 has 13 residues. The V and J ends lost 2 bases and 1 base respectively, with 5 bases between them. Germline V gene data show CDR1 as WSHSY and CDR2 as SAAADI.

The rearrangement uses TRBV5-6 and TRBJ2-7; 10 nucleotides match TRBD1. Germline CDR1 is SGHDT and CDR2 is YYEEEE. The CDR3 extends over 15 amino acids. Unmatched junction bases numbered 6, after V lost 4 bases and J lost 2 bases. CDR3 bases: TGTGCCAGCAGCCAGGGACAGGGGACGACCTACGAGCAGTACTTC. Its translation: CASSQGQGTTYEQYF.

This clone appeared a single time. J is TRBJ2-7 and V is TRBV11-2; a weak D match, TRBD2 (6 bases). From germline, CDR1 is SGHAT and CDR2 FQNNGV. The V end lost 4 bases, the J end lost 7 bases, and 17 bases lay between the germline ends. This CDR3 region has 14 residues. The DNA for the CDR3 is TGTGCCAGCAGCTGGAGCAGGGAGGTTGGAGAGCAGTACTTC. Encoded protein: CASSWSREVGEQYF.

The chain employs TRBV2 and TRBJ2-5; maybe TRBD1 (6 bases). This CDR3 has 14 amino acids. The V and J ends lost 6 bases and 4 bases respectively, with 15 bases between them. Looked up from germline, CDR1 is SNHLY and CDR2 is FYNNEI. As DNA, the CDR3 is TGTGCCAGCAGACAGGGTCTGGCGTTAGAGACCCAGTACTTC. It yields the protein CASRQGLALETQYF.

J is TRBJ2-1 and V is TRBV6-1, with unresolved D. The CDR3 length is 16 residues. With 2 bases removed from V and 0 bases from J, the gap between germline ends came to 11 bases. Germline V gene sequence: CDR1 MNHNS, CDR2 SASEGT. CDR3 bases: TGTGCCAGCAGTGAAAGTTTCTCGAGCTCCTACAATGAGCAGTTCTTC. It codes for CASSESFSSSYNEQFF.

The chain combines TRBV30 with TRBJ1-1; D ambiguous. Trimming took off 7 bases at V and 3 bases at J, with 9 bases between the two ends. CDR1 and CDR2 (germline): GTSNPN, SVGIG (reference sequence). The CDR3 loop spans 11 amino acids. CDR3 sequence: CASASDTEAFF. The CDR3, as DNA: TGTGCCTCCGCGAGTGACACTGAAGCTTTCTTT.

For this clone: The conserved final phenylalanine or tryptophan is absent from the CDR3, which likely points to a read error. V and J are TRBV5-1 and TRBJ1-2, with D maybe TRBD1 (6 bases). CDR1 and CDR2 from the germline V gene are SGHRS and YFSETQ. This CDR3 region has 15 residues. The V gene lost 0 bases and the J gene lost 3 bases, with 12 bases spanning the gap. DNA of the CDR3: TGCGCCAGCAGCTTGGGGGACACCTGGGACTATGGCTACACCCTC. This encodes CASSLGDTWDYGYTL.

CDR3: CASSRGDGNMNTEAFF. The CDR3 nucleotides read TGTGCCAGCAGCAGGGGGGACGGGAACATGAACACTGAAGCTTTCTTT. The chain combines TRBV5-4 with TRBJ1-1; a weak D match, TRBD1 (6 bases). This CDR3 is 16 amino acids long. In germline, CDR1 is SGHNT, CDR2 YYREEE (reference sequence). V was trimmed by 4 bases and J by 0 bases, leaving 16 bases between them. Full variable domain (missing parts from reference TRBV5-4 and TRBJ1-1): ETGVTQSPTHLIKTRGQQVTLRCSSQSGHNTVSWYQQALGQGPQFIFQYYREEENGRGNFPPRFSGLQFPNYSSELNVNALELDDSALYLCASSRGDGNMNTEAFFGQGTRLTVV.

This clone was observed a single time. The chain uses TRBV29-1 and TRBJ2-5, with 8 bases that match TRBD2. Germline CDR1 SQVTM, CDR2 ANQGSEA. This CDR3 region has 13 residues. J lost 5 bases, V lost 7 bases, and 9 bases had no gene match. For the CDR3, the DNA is TGCAGCGCCCAGCGGGAGCAGGGGGAGACCCAGTACTTC. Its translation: CSAQREQGETQYF.

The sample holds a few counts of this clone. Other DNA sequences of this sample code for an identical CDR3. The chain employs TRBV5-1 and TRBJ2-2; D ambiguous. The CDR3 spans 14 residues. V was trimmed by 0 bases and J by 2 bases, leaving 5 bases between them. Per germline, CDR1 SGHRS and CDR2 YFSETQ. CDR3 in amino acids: CASSLVTNTGELFF. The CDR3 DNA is TGCGCCAGCAGCTTGGTCACCAACACCGGGGAGCTGTTTTTT. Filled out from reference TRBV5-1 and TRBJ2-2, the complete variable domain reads KAGVTQTPRYLIKTRGQQVTLSCSPISGHRSVSWYQQTPGQGLQFLFEYFSETQRNKGNFPGRFSGRQFSNSRSEMNVSTLELGDSALYLCASSLVTNTGELFFGEGSRLTVL.

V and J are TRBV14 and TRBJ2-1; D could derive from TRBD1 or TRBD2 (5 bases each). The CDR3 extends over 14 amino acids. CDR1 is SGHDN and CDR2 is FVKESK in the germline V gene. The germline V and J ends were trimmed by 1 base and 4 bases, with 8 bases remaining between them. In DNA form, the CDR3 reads TGTGCCAGCAGCCAAGTCGAGGGGTACAATGAGCAGTTCTTC. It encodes CASSQVEGYNEQFF.

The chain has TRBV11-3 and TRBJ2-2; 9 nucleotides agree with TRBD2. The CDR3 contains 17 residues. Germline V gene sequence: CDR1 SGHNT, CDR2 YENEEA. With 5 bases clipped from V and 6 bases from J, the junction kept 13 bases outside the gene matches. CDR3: CASSPPGSGSGAGELFF. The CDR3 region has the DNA TGTGCCAGCAGCCCACCTGGTAGCGGGAGCGGTGCCGGGGAGCTGTTTTTT.

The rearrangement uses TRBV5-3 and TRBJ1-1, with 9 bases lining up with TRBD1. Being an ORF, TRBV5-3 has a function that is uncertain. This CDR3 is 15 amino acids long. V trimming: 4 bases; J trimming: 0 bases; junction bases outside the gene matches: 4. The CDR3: CARSRDREMNTEAFF. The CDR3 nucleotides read TGTGCCAGAAGCCGGGACAGGGAGATGAACACTGAAGCTTTCTTT.